Shown below are 26 T cell receptor beta chains from a single sample sequenced in a study of beta chain features in type 1 diabetes. General observations from the study: Shortening that was moderate but significant affected the TCRB CDR3s of Type 1 diabetes patients in all four CD4+ subsets.

The study reverse transcribed the entire isolated RNA, so it sequenced expressed TCRB transcripts. Repertoires were generated with immunoSEQ multiplex PCR, while TCRdb's copy carries only in-frame clones and drops some. The sample includes under 300,000 clones, less than 30% of them seen just once. These receptors have no known antigen. Sequenced input: naive CD4+ T cells from blood. The source is a woman between 25 and 40 years old with type 1 diabetes.

The V gene is TRBV10-3, the J gene TRBJ1-5; 9 bases align to TRBD1. The CDR3 is made up of 15 amino acids. Per germline, CDR1 ENHRY and CDR2 SYGVKD. The J segment lost 2 bases and the V segment lost 4 bases, leaving 3 bases of the junction unmatched. The CDR3 loop is CAISGTGGGNQPQHF. The DNA of the CDR3 is TGTGCCATCAGTGGAACAGGGGGCGGCAATCAGCCCCAGCATTTT.

In this sample, this clone turned up a few times. This chain links TRBV15 with TRBJ1-2, with 8 nucleotides matching TRBD1. Trimming took 3 bases from V and 8 from J; bases not matched to a gene: 8. The V gene's germline CDR1 is LNHNV and CDR2 YYDKDF (reference sequence). The CDR3 length is 14 residues. The CDR3: CATSSEPDRVGYTF. The CDR3 DNA reads as TGTGCCACCAGCAGTGAACCGGACAGGGTCGGCTACACCTTC.

In its sample, this clone was seen a few times. CDR3 region: CSVVQGAIRTDTQYF. The CDR3 region has the DNA TGCAGCGTTGTACAGGGGGCAATTAGGACAGATACGCAGTATTTT. The V call is TRBV29-1, the J call TRBJ2-3; 9 positions agree with TRBD1. This CDR3 is 15 amino acids long. The V gene end was trimmed by 4 bases and the J gene end by 3 bases; junction bases not matched to a gene: 8. Germline V CDR1 and CDR2: SQVTM, ANQGSEA.

Only a few counts were recorded for this clone. In nucleotides, the CDR3 is TGCGCCAGCAGCCGGGCTAGCGGGAGGGCCGCCTACAATGAGCAGTTCTTC. This codes for CASSRASGRAAYNEQFF. This chain links TRBV4-1 with TRBJ2-1, with 12 bases fitting TRBD2. The CDR3 has 17 amino acids. J gave up 2 bases and V 4 bases, and 6 bases lay outside the gene matches. CDR1 and CDR2 (germline): MGHRA, YSYEKL.

This clone was counted a few times. V gene TRBV6-1 combines with J gene TRBJ1-5; TRBD1 might be the D (5 bases). This CDR3 is built from 16 residues. V gave up 4 bases and J gave up 1 base, with 14 bases separating them. The germline gives CDR1 MNHNS, CDR2 SASEGT. The CDR3 DNA is TGTGCCAGCAGTGGGGGACTATTCAGGAGCAATCAGCCCCAGCATTTT. It translates to CASSGGLFRSNQPQHF.

The sample holds one count of this clone. J is TRBJ2-5 and V is TRBV25-1; 10 bases map to TRBD1. The V gene's germline CDR1 is MGHDK and CDR2 SYGVNS. The CDR3 is made up of 16 amino acids. V dropped 0 bases and J dropped 3; count of bases not matched to a gene: 4. CDR3 in amino acids: CASSEYMGQGKETQYF. The CDR3 DNA is TGTGCCAGCAGTGAATATATGGGACAGGGGAAAGAGACCCAGTACTTC.

This clone has just a few counts. Different DNA sequences within this sample yield the same CDR3. This chain connects TRBV9 to TRBJ2-3, with 8 bases that match TRBD2. The CDR3 is 15 residues long. Germline trimming cut 5 bases from V and 2 bases from J; bases unmatched to any gene: 7. Germline V lookup: CDR1 SGDLS, CDR2 YYNGEE. CDR3 residues: CASSVTSGLTDTQYF. DNA for the CDR3: TGTGCCAGCAGTGTCACTAGCGGACTCACAGATACGCAGTATTTT.

This clone was found a few times. The chain joins TRBV28 to TRBJ1-5, with 7 bases identical to TRBD1. The germline V gene has CDR1 MDHEN and CDR2 SYDVKM. The CDR3 spans 16 residues. After removal of 5 bases from V and 7 bases from J, the junction contained 14 bases not matched to a gene. The chain's CDR3 is CASSPSGTASGQPQHF. The CDR3 nucleotides are TGTGCCAGCAGTCCCTCGGGGACAGCCTCGGGGCAGCCCCAGCATTTT.

The chain has TRBV5-1 and TRBJ2-2; possible D gene TRBD2, 6 bases. V lost 6 bases and J lost 1, with 10 bases in between. Germline CDR1 and CDR2: SGHRS and YFSETQ. This CDR3 has 14 residues. The CDR3 bases are TGCGCCAGCACGCCGGGGGTGAACACCGGGGAGCTGTTTTTT. Amino acid sequence: CASTPGVNTGELFF.

The table lists this clone with a few counts. CDR3 residues: CASSFRTGDTQYF. The CDR3, as DNA: TGTGCCAGCAGTTTTCGGACAGGAGATACGCAGTATTTT. The chain carries TRBV27 and TRBJ2-3, with 7 bases lining up with TRBD1. Per the germline V gene, CDR1 is MNHEY and CDR2 is SMNVEV (reference sequence). The J segment lost 5 bases and the V segment lost 3 bases, leaving 2 bases of the junction unmatched. This CDR3 region has 13 residues.

The chain couples TRBV2 to TRBJ2-5; D is ambiguous. CDR3 length equals 12 residues. In germline, CDR1 is SNHLY, CDR2 FYNNEI. V was trimmed by 7 bases and J by 7 bases, leaving 13 bases between them. DNA for the CDR3: TGTGCCAGCAACTTCCCCTTTGGGACCCAGTACTTC. Encoded protein: CASNFPFGTQYF. Using reference TRBV2 and TRBJ2-5 for the parts outside the CDR3, the full variable domain is EPEVTQTPSHQVTQMGQEVILRCVPISNHLYFYWYRQILGQKVEFLVSFYNNEISEKSEIFDDQFSVERPDGSNFTLKIRSTKLEDSAMYFCASNFPFGTQYFGPGTRLLVL.

This rearrangement joins TRBV29-1 to TRBJ2-7, with 9 bases that match TRBD2. This CDR3 is 13 amino acids long. V lost 5 bases, J lost 2 bases, and 4 bases stayed unmatched. Germline lookup yields CDR1 SQVTM and CDR2 ANQGSEA. The CDR3, as DNA: TGCAGCGTTAGGACTAGCGTAACCTACGAGCAGTACTTC. It yields the protein CSVRTSVTYEQYF.

In its sample, this clone was seen a few times. This chain links TRBV4-1 with TRBJ2-1; TRBD2 matches at 7 bases. This CDR3 spans 17 amino acids. CDR1 MGHRA and CDR2 YSYEKL come from the germline V gene. The trim removed 4 bases at V and 6 bases at J, leaving 15 bases unmatched. Here the CDR3 DNA reads TGCGCCAGCAGCCCAACTAGGACTAGGAGGACTACCAATGAGCAGTTCTTC. Translated: CASSPTRTRRTTNEQFF.

The table lists this clone with a few counts. CDR3 bases: TGTGCCAGCTCACCGGGAGGGTCTCAGCCCCAGCATTTT. Translation: CASSPGGSQPQHF. The rearrangement links TRBV18 to TRBJ1-5; D gene unclear. Trimming took 3 bases from V and 6 from J, leaving 9 bases between them. The CDR3 loop spans 13 amino acids. The germline V gene has CDR1 KGHSH and CDR2 LQKENI.

This clone showed up just a few times. The rearrangement links TRBV29-1 to TRBJ1-2; 7 bases line up with TRBD1. The CDR3 totals 14 residues. Germline lookup yields CDR1 SQVTM and CDR2 ANQGSEA. V dropped 3 bases and J dropped 2; count of bases not matched to a gene: 6. The CDR3 DNA follows: TGCAGCGTTGAGGGACAGATCCTCAACTATGGCTACACCTTC. Protein: CSVEGQILNYGYTF.

This chain connects TRBV19 to TRBJ2-1; 10 bases line up with TRBD2. The CDR3 runs 15 residues. J was trimmed by 6 bases and V by 6 bases; bases with no gene match: 8. Germline values: CDR1 LNHDA, CDR2 SQIVND (reference sequence). The CDR3 nucleotides are TGTGCCAGTAGGGTAAGCGGGAGGGCCTTCAATGAGCAGTTCTTC. Its protein is CASRVSGRAFNEQFF. Full variable domain (remainder filled in from reference TRBV19 and TRBJ2-1): DGGITQSPKYLFRKEGQNVTLSCEQNLNHDAMYWYRQDPGQGLRLIYYSQIVNDFQKGDIAEGYSVSREKKESFPLTVTSAQKNPTAFYLCASRVSGRAFNEQFFGPGTRLTVL.

Only a few counts were recorded for this clone. The J gene is TRBJ2-7, the V gene TRBV28; TRBD1 is a possible D gene (7 bases). V was clipped by 4 bases and J by 0 bases, with 16 bases between them. Germline lookup yields CDR1 MDHEN and CDR2 SYDVKM. The CDR3 has 16 residues. CDR3 amino acids: CASSSQPGDSSYEQYF. CDR3 DNA sequence: TGTGCCAGCAGTTCACAACCGGGGGACAGCTCCTACGAGCAGTACTTC.

The chain carries TRBV27 and TRBJ1-2; D ambiguous. Germline CDR1 and CDR2: MNHEY and SMNVEV (reference sequence). With 3 bases removed from V and 7 bases from J, the gap between germline ends came to 9 bases. CDR3 length equals 12 residues. CDR3 residues: CASSLPGSGYTF. The CDR3 region has the DNA TGTGCCAGCAGTTTGCCAGGCAGTGGCTACACCTTC.

This clone was observed a handful of times. The chain recombines TRBV4-1 with TRBJ2-5; maybe TRBD2 (5 bases). Germline assignment: CDR1 MGHRA and CDR2 YSYEKL. Trimming cost V 7 bases and J 4 bases, with 13 bases left between them. The CDR3 is made up of 13 amino acids. DNA of the CDR3: TGCGCCAGCAAATCCACACGGGGAGAGACCCAGTACTTC. Protein product: CASKSTRGETQYF.

A word on this clone: Additional DNA sequences in this sample encode the identical CDR3. The chain couples TRBV30 to TRBJ1-3; D not resolved. The germline V and J ends were trimmed by 2 bases and 4 bases, with 3 bases remaining between them. Per germline, CDR1 GTSNPN and CDR2 SVGIG (reference sequence). The CDR3 spans 11 residues. The CDR3 DNA is TGTGCCTGGAGTCCAGGAAACACCATATATTTT. This codes for CAWSPGNTIYF.

There are a few counts of this clone. The chain uses TRBV7-9 and TRBJ1-1; D remains unclear. V dropped 10 bases and J dropped 3 bases, with 15 bases sitting between them. The CDR3 loop spans 13 amino acids. Per germline, CDR1 SEHNR and CDR2 FQNEAQ (reference sequence). CDR3 DNA sequence: TGTGCCATCCCTGCGGTAGGTTACACTGAAGCTTTCTTT. This codes for CAIPAVGYTEAFF.

The rearrangement uses TRBV7-8 and TRBJ2-7; D may be TRBD2 (5 bases). Germline CDR1 reads SGHVS; CDR2 reads FQNEAQ. V lost 9 bases to trimming and J lost 1 base, with 13 bases between them. The CDR3 is 13 residues long. Here the CDR3 reads CASTVRGSYEQYF. For the CDR3, the DNA is TGTGCCAGTACCGTACGAGGGTCCTACGAGCAGTACTTC.

This chain connects TRBV19 to TRBJ1-1, with D unclear. The V gene's germline CDR1 is LNHDA and CDR2 SQIVND (reference sequence). The V gene lost 6 bases and the J gene lost 6 bases, with 11 bases spanning the gap. This CDR3 is 12 amino acids long. The DNA of the CDR3 is TGTGCCAGTAGGGTCGCGTCGGCTGAAGCTTTCTTT. Amino acid sequence: CASRVASAEAFF.

The gene calls are TRBV9 and TRBJ2-7, with 9 bases aligning to TRBD1. Germline assignment: CDR1 SGDLS and CDR2 YYNGEE. CDR3 length: 15 residues. V lost 4 bases and J lost 4; bases outside the gene matches: 9. This chain's CDR3 is CASSRVEGQGYEQYF. In DNA, the CDR3 is TGTGCCAGCAGCCGAGTAGAGGGACAGGGTTACGAGCAGTACTTC. Filled out from reference TRBV9 and TRBJ2-7, the complete variable domain reads DSGVTQTPKHLITATGQRVTLRCSPRSGDLSVYWYQQSLDQGLQFLIQYYNGEERAKGNILERFSAQQFPDLHSELNLSSLELGDSALYFCASSRVEGQGYEQYFGPGTRLTVT.

In this sample, this clone turned up a few times. This chain uses TRBV25-1 with TRBJ2-3, with D unclear. The ends were cut back, 3 bases at V and 3 bases at J, with 7 bases in the middle. This CDR3 has 13 amino acids. Germline assignment: CDR1 MGHDK and CDR2 SYGVNS. The CDR3 protein is CASSDSRTDTQYF. The CDR3 DNA sequence: TGTGCCAGCAGTGATAGCCGAACAGATACGCAGTATTTT.

This clone was counted a few times. The chain couples TRBV29-1 to TRBJ1-2; TRBD1 matches at 7 bases. The germline V gene encodes CDR1 SQVTM and CDR2 ANQGSEA. V lost 4 bases and J lost 5; bases outside the gene matches: 4. The length of the CDR3 is 12 residues. CDR3 region: CSVGGQNYGYTF. The CDR3 region has the DNA TGCAGCGTTGGGGGACAGAATTATGGCTACACCTTC.